Shown below are 27 T cell receptor beta chains from a single sample sequenced in a study of metastatic and nonmetastatic thyroid tumors. Thyroid surgery was preceded by no treatment in any patient. TCRdb re-clonotyped the PCR reads through MiXCR. This table holds roughly 93,000 clones, 9.5% to 15% found once. Sample: blood. These receptors originate from a female donor with papillary thyroid cancer or a benign thyroid nodule (not recorded which). Some clones in this sample may be carry-over from other donors' samples.

This clone was seen ten or more times. This chain joins TRBV20-1 and TRBJ1-1; 7 positions match TRBD1. This CDR3 has 14 amino acids. Germline lookup yields CDR1 DFQATT and CDR2 SNEGSKA (reference sequence). Trimming took 0 bases from V and 7 from J; bases not matched to a gene: 8. The CDR3 sequence: CSAREGRGQIEAFF. The CDR3 bases are TGCAGTGCTAGAGAGGGAAGGGGGCAAATTGAAGCTTTCTTT.

In regard to this clone: A much larger clone differs by one base, so this may be a read error. This chain joins TRBV6-2 or TRBV6-3 and TRBJ2-5; tentatively, D is TRBD1 (5 bases). Trimming left V 6 bases short and J 5 bases short, with 19 bases between. This CDR3 has 15 residues. Germline loops: CDR1 MNHEY, CDR2 SVGEGT. CDR3: CASSATTGCRETQYF. As DNA, the CDR3 is TGTGCCAGCAGCGCAACAACAGGATGTAGGGAGACCCAGTACTTC.

In its sample, this clone was seen many times. The chain recombines TRBV13 with TRBJ2-4, with D perhaps TRBD1 or TRBD2 (5 bases each). V was trimmed by 5 bases and J by 8 bases, leaving 16 bases between them. The length of the CDR3 is 14 residues. The V gene's germline CDR1 is PRHDT and CDR2 FYEKMQ (reference sequence). In nucleotides, the CDR3 is TGTGCCAGCAGCAATAGGGACCTGGGCGACATTCAGTACTTC. Translation: CASSNRDLGDIQYF.

This clone was seen repeatedly, ten times or more. The rearrangement joins TRBV11-3 to TRBJ2-1, with 14 bases lining up with TRBD2. Germline V gene lookup returns CDR1 SGHNT and CDR2 YENEEA. CDR3 length: 18 amino acids. J lost 6 bases, V lost 5 bases, and 12 bases had no gene match. CDR3 nucleotide sequence: TGTGCCAGCAGCCGAATCCCGGGACTAGCGGGAGTGGGCAATGAGCAGTTCTTC. Translating gives CASSRIPGLAGVGNEQFF.

This clone was counted at least ten times. V usage is TRBV12-3 or TRBV12-4 and J usage is TRBJ2-1; TRBD2 aligns across 11 bases. The CDR3 extends over 14 amino acids. The J segment lost 5 bases and the V segment lost 5 bases, leaving 2 bases of the junction unmatched. The CDR3 nucleotides are TGTGCCAGCAGTACTAGCGGGAGTAACAATGAGCAGTTCTTC. Translation: CASSTSGSNNEQFF.

This clone has ten or more counts. V is TRBV5-1 and J is TRBJ2-7; the D call may be TRBD1 or TRBD2 (5 bases each). This CDR3 contains 14 residues. Germline values: CDR1 SGHRS, CDR2 YFSETQ. V lost 4 bases to trimming and J lost 2 bases, with 13 bases between them. The CDR3 protein is CASSPSPGPYEQYF. The DNA of the CDR3 is TGCGCCAGCAGCCCCTCCCCGGGGCCCTACGAGCAGTACTTC.

In this sample, this clone turned up many times. The junction shows a germline mismatch at one end, possibly a read error. The V and J genes are TRBV6-2 or TRBV6-3 and TRBJ1-2; 8 bases line up with TRBD1. The germline CDR1 and CDR2 sequences are MNHEY and SVGEGT. The CDR3 has 12 amino acids. The CDR3 region is CASRTGGNGYAF. The CDR3 nucleotides read TGTGCCAGCCGCACAGGGGGAAATGGCTACGCCTTC.

This clone was seen ten or more times. As the CDR3 is not closed by the conserved phenylalanine or tryptophan, this likely results from a read error. The chain is built from TRBV12-3 or TRBV12-4 and TRBJ2-3, with 8 bases identical to TRBD2. V was clipped by 1 base and J by 3 bases; unmatched bases: 6. This CDR3 region has 16 residues. The CDR3 DNA follows: TGTGCCAGCAGTTTAGTTACGACTAGCGCGACAGATACGCAGTATCTT. Protein: CASSLVTTSATDTQYL.

This clone was recorded many times. V usage is TRBV3-1 and J usage is TRBJ2-2; D is unresolved. CDR1 and CDR2 (germline): LGHDT, YNNKEL (reference sequence). The CDR3 covers 15 residues. V was cut by 3 bases and J by 6 bases, with 14 bases left in between. The DNA for the CDR3 is TGTGCCAGCAGCCAGGGTTCACAGTTGGCCGGGGAGCTGTTTTTT. It encodes CASSQGSQLAGELFF. Combining the CDR3 with reference TRBV3-1 and TRBJ2-2 gives the whole variable domain DTAVSQTPKYLVTQMGNDKSIKCEQNLGHDTMYWYKQDSKKFLKIMFSYNNKELIINETVPNRFSPKSPDKAHLNLHINSLELGDSAVYFCASSQGSQLAGELFFGEGSRLTVL.

Many counts were recorded for this clone. The V call is TRBV20-1, the J call TRBJ1-5; the D gene is possibly TRBD1 (5 bases). CDR1 DFQATT and CDR2 SNEGSKA come from the germline V gene (reference sequence). This CDR3 has 16 residues. The germline V and J ends were trimmed by 2 bases and 3 bases, with 17 bases remaining between them. The CDR3 here is CSARKVGEGDNQPQHF. DNA for the CDR3: TGCAGTGCTAGAAAGGTCGGAGAAGGGGACAATCAGCCCCAGCATTTT.

This clone has ten or more counts. The rearrangement joins TRBV5-6 to TRBJ2-1; no definite D call. The CDR3 covers 14 residues. Per the germline V gene, CDR1 is SGHDT and CDR2 is YYEEEE. V was shortened by 2 bases and J by 3 bases, with 9 bases between the two germline ends. This chain's CDR3 is CASSFPDGYNEQFF. The CDR3 DNA sequence: TGTGCCAGCAGCTTTCCGGACGGCTACAATGAGCAGTTCTTC.

This clone appeared many times. The chain links TRBV28 to TRBJ2-3, with TRBD2 identical over 13 bases. CDR1 MDHEN and CDR2 SYDVKM come from the germline V gene. The CDR3 has 15 residues. Trimming took 9 bases from V and 9 from J; bases not matched to a gene: 12. CDR3 nucleotide sequence: TGTGCCAGTGGGGCCCGGACTAGCGGGAGAGGGACGCAGTATTTT. Its translation is CASGARTSGRGTQYF. The full variable domain, completed using reference TRBV28 and TRBJ2-3, is DVKVTQSSRYLVKRTGEKVFLECVQDMDHENMFWYRQDPGLGLRLIYFSYDVKMKEKGDIPEGYSVSREKKERFSLILESASTNQTSMYLCASGARTSGRGTQYFGPGTRLTVL.

This clone was detected many times. This sequence joins TRBV6-5 and TRBJ2-1; TRBD1 might be the D (5 bases). CDR1 is MNHEY and CDR2 is SVGAGI in the germline V gene. The ends were cut back, 2 bases at V and 6 bases at J, with 14 bases in the middle. The CDR3 runs 15 residues. The CDR3 is CASSYLARRGNEQFF. The CDR3 DNA sequence: TGTGCCAGCAGTTACCTCGCTAGAAGGGGCAATGAGCAGTTCTTC.

This clone was picked up many times. The chain employs TRBV18 and TRBJ1-4, with a possible D match to TRBD1 (6 bases). V lost 2 bases and J lost 3, with 10 bases in between. The CDR3 sequence is 15 residues long. CDR1 and CDR2 (germline): KGHSH, LQKENI. The CDR3 reads CASSPVNRANEKLFF. The CDR3 bases are TGTGCCAGCTCACCAGTAAACAGGGCTAATGAAAAACTGTTTTTT.

Notes on this clone: Given a much more abundant clone one base away, this may be a read error. Other DNA sequences in the sample encode the same CDR3. V and J are TRBV15 and TRBJ2-2; D not certain. CDR1 is LNHNV and CDR2 is YYDKDF in the germline V gene (reference sequence). This CDR3 contains 15 residues. Deletions cut 6 bases from V and 1 base from J, with 12 bases between. CDR3 sequence: CATRPGTLNTGELFF. The CDR3 nucleotides read TGTGCCACCAGGCCCGGTACCTTGAACACCGGGGAGCTGTTTTTT.

This clone was observed at least ten times. In DNA, the CDR3 is TGCGCCAGCAGCCAAGATTTAGCGGGTGCATACGAGCAGTACTTC. Amino acids: CASSQDLAGAYEQYF. The chain employs TRBV4-3 and TRBJ2-7; 7 nucleotides line up with TRBD2. Per the germline V gene, CDR1 is LGHNA and CDR2 is YSLEER. The CDR3 consists of 15 residues. V was clipped by 0 bases and J by 4 bases; unmatched bases: 6.

This clone was seen ten or more times. The rearrangement joins TRBV5-5 to TRBJ1-2, with TRBD1 as a possible D gene (5 bases). The germline V gene encodes CDR1 SGHKS and CDR2 YYEKEE (reference sequence). The CDR3 totals 15 residues. The V gene lost 4 bases and the J gene lost 7 bases, with 20 bases spanning the gap. CDR3 loop: CASSAQGGEEGGYTF. CDR3 nucleotides: TGTGCCAGCAGCGCCCAGGGAGGGGAGGAAGGTGGCTACACCTTC.

This clone came up many times. The CDR3 bases are TGTGCCAGCAGCTTAGGAAGGGGTCAGGACGAGCAGTACTTC. Translating it yields CASSLGRGQDEQYF. This chain links TRBV11-3 with TRBJ2-7; D perhaps matches TRBD1 (5 bases). CDR1 SGHNT and CDR2 YENEEA come from the germline V gene. CDR3 length: 14 amino acids. V was pared by 1 base and J by 5 bases, with 12 bases between. The full variable domain, with the rest looked up from reference TRBV11-3 and TRBJ2-7, is EAGVVQSPRYKIIEKKQPVAFWCNPISGHNTLYWYLQNLGQGPELLIRYENEEAVDDSQLPKDRFSAERLKGVDSTLKIQPAELGDSAVYLCASSLGRGQDEQYFGPGTRLTVT.

This clone was detected many times. The rearrangement joins TRBV9 to TRBJ1-1; D perhaps matches TRBD1 (5 bases). The CDR3 runs to 14 residues. The V gene lost 2 bases and the J gene lost 6 bases, with 14 bases spanning the gap. From germline, CDR1 is SGDLS and CDR2 YYNGEE. This chain's CDR3 is CASSVEGNLAEAFF. The CDR3 DNA reads TGTGCCAGCAGCGTTGAGGGGAATCTAGCTGAAGCTTTCTTT.

This clone was counted ten times or more. The chain combines TRBV6-1 with TRBJ2-5; 9 nucleotides agree with TRBD1. Germline V lookup: CDR1 MNHNS, CDR2 SASEGT. The CDR3 consists of 13 residues. Trimming cost V 7 bases and J 5 bases; bases outside gene matches: 5. The CDR3: CASKTGGVETQYF. In nucleotides, the CDR3 is TGTGCCAGCAAGACAGGGGGAGTGGAGACCCAGTACTTC.

This clone was recorded at least ten times. This chain connects TRBV27 to TRBJ2-1; either TRBD1 or TRBD2 may supply D (5 bases each). Germline V lookup: CDR1 MNHEY, CDR2 SMNVEV (reference sequence). CDR3 length: 11 amino acids. Trimming cost V 7 bases and J 8 bases, with 9 bases left between them. CDR3 amino acids: CASTRGYEQFF. CDR3 bases: TGTGCCAGCACTCGGGGCTATGAGCAGTTCTTC.

This clone was seen ten or more times. The chain couples TRBV27 to TRBJ1-5; 7 nucleotides align to TRBD1. The length of the CDR3 is 16 residues. J gave up 4 bases and V 6 bases, and 12 bases lay outside the gene matches. Germline V gene sequence: CDR1 MNHEY, CDR2 SMNVEV (reference sequence). CDR3 amino acids: CASRETGTDLNQPQHF. The CDR3, as DNA: TGTGCCAGCAGGGAAACCGGGACAGATTTAAATCAGCCCCAGCATTTT.

This clone occurred many times. The chain is built from TRBV4-1 and TRBJ1-2, with a possible D match to TRBD1 (5 bases). The V and J ends lost 3 bases and 2 bases respectively, with 22 bases between them. Per the germline V gene, CDR1 is MGHRA and CDR2 is YSYEKL. The CDR3 is 18 amino acids. The CDR3, as DNA: TGCGCCAGCAGCCATTCACTAGACAGAGGGGAAGGGAACTATGGCTACACCTTC. It is translated as CASSHSLDRGEGNYGYTF.

Ten or more counts support this clone. V and J are TRBV6-2 or TRBV6-3 and TRBJ2-1; 9 nucleotides line up with TRBD1. The CDR3 length is 15 residues. Trimming at V came to 8 bases and at J to 7 bases, leaving 12 bases not matched to a gene. Germline V gives CDR1 MNHEY, CDR2 SVGEGT. Here the CDR3 DNA reads TGTGCCAGCCATATATTCGGGACAGGGCTAAATGAGCAGTTCTTC. This encodes CASHIFGTGLNEQFF.

The chain links TRBV12-3 or TRBV12-4 to TRBJ1-2, with D tentatively TRBD1 (5 bases). The CDR3 extends over 12 amino acids. The V end lost 3 bases, the J end lost 6 bases, and 8 bases lay between the germline ends. CDR3 protein: CASSFEGNGYTF. The CDR3, as DNA: TGTGCCAGCAGTTTTGAGGGGAATGGCTACACCTTC.

At least ten counts were recorded for this clone. Other DNA sequences from this sample encode an identical CDR3 as well. The J gene is TRBJ1-2, the V gene TRBV20-1; the D gene is possibly TRBD1 (6 bases). The CDR3 has 14 residues. Trimming cost V 0 bases and J 4 bases, with 12 bases left between them. Germline V gives CDR1 DFQATT, CDR2 SNEGSKA (reference sequence). The DNA of the CDR3 is TGCAGTGCTAGAGAACAACAGGGTGGCTATGGCTACACCTTC. The encoded protein is CSAREQQGGYGYTF.

This clone was counted a single time. J is TRBJ2-1 and V is TRBV9; D perhaps matches TRBD2 (6 bases). Germline-derived CDR1 and CDR2 are SGDLS and YYNGEE. CDR3 length: 15 amino acids. For the CDR3, the DNA is TGTGTCAGTAGCGCGACGGGGAGCGGGCCCAATGAGCAGTTCTTC. Translation gives CVSSATGSGPNEQFF.